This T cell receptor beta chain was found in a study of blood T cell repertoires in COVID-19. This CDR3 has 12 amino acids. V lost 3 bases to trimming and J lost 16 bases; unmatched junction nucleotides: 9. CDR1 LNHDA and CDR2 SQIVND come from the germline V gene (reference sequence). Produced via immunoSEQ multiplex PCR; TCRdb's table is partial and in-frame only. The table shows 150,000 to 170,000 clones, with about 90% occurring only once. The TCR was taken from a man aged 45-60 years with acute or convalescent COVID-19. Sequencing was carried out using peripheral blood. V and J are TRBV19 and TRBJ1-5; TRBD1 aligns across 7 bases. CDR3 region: CASSIDRRDRHF. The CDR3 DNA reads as TGTGCCAGTAGTATCGACCGGAGGGACAGACATTTT.